The rows below give T cell receptor beta chains drawn from one sample of a study of human T cells and chemical hapten exposure. MiXCR, run by TCRdb on the RACE reads, gives a single entry per CDR3 protein. Here the sample spans just over 95,000 distinct CDR3 sequences, about 28% being singletons. The sample in question was whole blood, obtained in connection with sensitization to the hapten diphenylcyclopropenone (DPC). Receptors originate from a man aged 40-55 years with alopecia areata. Some clones in this sample may be carry-over from other donors' samples. Both conserved end residues are part of each CDR3. A D gene is named only where the DNA matches it firmly. Only part of the rows carry a size: once, few, many, or a class if the clone is expanded.

size: -
length: 17
V: TRBV7-9
J: TRBJ2-7
D: TRBD2
DNA: TGTGCCAGCAGCCTATATCCCGGGACTAGCGTATCCTACGAGCAGTACTTC
CDR3: CASSLYPGTSVSYEQYF

size: few
length: 12
V: TRBV6-1
J: TRBJ2-3
D: TRBD2
DNA: TGTGCCAGCAGTGTAGGCGGGGGGCCCCCGTATTTT
CDR3: CASSVGGGPPYF

size: -
length: 14
V: TRBV20-1
J: TRBJ2-2
D: -
DNA: TGCAGTGCTAGAGATGGGGCTCACCCCGGGGAGCTGTTTTTT
CDR3: CSARDGAHPGELFF

size: few
length: 18
V: TRBV15
J: TRBJ2-3
D: -
DNA: TGTGCCACCAGCTCTGGGGGCGGGAGTGGTCGGTTCGCAGATACGCAGTATTTT
CDR3: CATSSGGGSGRFADTQYF

size: once
length: 16
V: TRBV7-9
J: TRBJ2-3
D: TRBD2
DNA: TGTGCCAGCAGCCCTCGGGTAGCGGGAGTACGAAATACGCAGTATTTT
CDR3: CASSPRVAGVRNTQYF

size: -
length: 17
V: TRBV6-2/TRBV6-3
J: TRBJ2-5
D: -
DNA: TGTGCCAGCAGTCACGAGGATTCCTGGGCGTACCGGGAGACCCAGTACTTC
CDR3: CASSHEDSWAYRETQYF

size: -
length: 14
V: TRBV7-8
J: TRBJ1-2
D: -
DNA: TGTGCCAGCAGCCCCGCCCCACAGATCTATGGCTACACCTTC
CDR3: CASSPAPQIYGYTF

size: -
length: 13
V: TRBV7-2
J: TRBJ1-1
D: -
DNA: TGTGCCAGCAGCTTAGACAGGGTAAATGAAGCTTTCTTT
CDR3: CASSLDRVNEAFF

size: -
length: 14
V: TRBV6-2/TRBV6-3
J: TRBJ2-7
D: -
DNA: TGTGCCAGCAGTTCACGGTCCGGCAACTACGAGCAGTACTTC
CDR3: CASSSRSGNYEQYF

size: -
length: 14
V: TRBV20-1
J: TRBJ1-5
D: -
DNA: TGCAGTGCTAGAAGAGGTTATAGCAATCAGCCCCAGCATTTT
CDR3: CSARRGYSNQPQHF

size: few
length: 16
V: TRBV24-1
J: TRBJ2-1
D: TRBD1
DNA: TGTGCCACCAGTGAGCCACCGGGACAGGGGACCAATGAGCAGTTCTTC
CDR3: CATSEPPGQGTNEQFF

size: few
length: 14
V: TRBV12-3/TRBV12-4
J: TRBJ2-3
D: -
DNA: TGTGCCAGCAGTTTTGGTGGAGGGGCAGATACGCAGTATTTT
CDR3: CASSFGGGADTQYF

size: -
length: 16
V: TRBV5-1
J: TRBJ2-1
D: -
DNA: TGCGCCAGCAGCTTGAGAGTTGGGGGCCGCTACAATGAGCAGTTCTTC
CDR3: CASSLRVGGRYNEQFF

size: -
length: 15
V: TRBV20-1
J: TRBJ2-1
D: TRBD2
DNA: TGCAGTGCCAGCCGGGACGCGGGAGGGAGGAGTGAGCAGTTCTTC
CDR3: CSASRDAGGRSEQFF

size: few
length: 14
V: TRBV2
J: TRBJ1-1
D: -
DNA: TGTGCCAGCAGTGAAGGGGGGGGCGCCACTGAAGCTTTCTTT
CDR3: CASSEGGGATEAFF

size: -
length: 13
V: TRBV6-1
J: TRBJ2-7
D: -
DNA: TGTGCCAGCAGTGACTGGACGTCCCAACAGCAGTACTTC
CDR3: CASSDWTSQQQYF

size: -
length: 15
V: TRBV7-9
J: TRBJ2-5
D: TRBD2
DNA: TGTGCCAGCAGCCGGATTACCGCGGGAGGGGAGACCCAGTACTTC
CDR3: CASSRITAGGETQYF

size: -
length: 16
V: TRBV7-9
J: TRBJ2-1
D: TRBD2
DNA: TGTGCCAGCAGCTCTTGGGGACTAGCGGGGTACAATGAGCAGTTCTTC
CDR3: CASSSWGLAGYNEQFF

size: once
length: 16
V: TRBV7-8
J: TRBJ2-3
D: TRBD2
DNA: TGTGCCAGCAGCTTATCGGCTAGCGGGAGCACAGATACGCAGTATTTT
CDR3: CASSLSASGSTDTQYF